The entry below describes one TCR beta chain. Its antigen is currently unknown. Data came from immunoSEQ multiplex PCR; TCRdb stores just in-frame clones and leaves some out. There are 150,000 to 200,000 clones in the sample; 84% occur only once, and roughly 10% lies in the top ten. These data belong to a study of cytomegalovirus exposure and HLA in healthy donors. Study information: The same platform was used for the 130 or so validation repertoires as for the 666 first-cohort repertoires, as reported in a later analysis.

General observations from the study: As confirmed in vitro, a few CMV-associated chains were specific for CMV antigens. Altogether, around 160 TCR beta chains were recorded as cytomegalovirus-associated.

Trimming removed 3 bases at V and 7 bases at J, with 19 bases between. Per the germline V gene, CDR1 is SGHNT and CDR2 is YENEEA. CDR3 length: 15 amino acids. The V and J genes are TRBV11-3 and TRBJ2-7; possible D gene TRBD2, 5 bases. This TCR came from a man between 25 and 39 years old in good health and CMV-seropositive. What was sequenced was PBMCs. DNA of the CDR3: TGTGCCAGCAGCTTGGGTACTGGGAGCACTGGGGAGCAGTACTTC. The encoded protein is CASSLGTGSTGEQYF.